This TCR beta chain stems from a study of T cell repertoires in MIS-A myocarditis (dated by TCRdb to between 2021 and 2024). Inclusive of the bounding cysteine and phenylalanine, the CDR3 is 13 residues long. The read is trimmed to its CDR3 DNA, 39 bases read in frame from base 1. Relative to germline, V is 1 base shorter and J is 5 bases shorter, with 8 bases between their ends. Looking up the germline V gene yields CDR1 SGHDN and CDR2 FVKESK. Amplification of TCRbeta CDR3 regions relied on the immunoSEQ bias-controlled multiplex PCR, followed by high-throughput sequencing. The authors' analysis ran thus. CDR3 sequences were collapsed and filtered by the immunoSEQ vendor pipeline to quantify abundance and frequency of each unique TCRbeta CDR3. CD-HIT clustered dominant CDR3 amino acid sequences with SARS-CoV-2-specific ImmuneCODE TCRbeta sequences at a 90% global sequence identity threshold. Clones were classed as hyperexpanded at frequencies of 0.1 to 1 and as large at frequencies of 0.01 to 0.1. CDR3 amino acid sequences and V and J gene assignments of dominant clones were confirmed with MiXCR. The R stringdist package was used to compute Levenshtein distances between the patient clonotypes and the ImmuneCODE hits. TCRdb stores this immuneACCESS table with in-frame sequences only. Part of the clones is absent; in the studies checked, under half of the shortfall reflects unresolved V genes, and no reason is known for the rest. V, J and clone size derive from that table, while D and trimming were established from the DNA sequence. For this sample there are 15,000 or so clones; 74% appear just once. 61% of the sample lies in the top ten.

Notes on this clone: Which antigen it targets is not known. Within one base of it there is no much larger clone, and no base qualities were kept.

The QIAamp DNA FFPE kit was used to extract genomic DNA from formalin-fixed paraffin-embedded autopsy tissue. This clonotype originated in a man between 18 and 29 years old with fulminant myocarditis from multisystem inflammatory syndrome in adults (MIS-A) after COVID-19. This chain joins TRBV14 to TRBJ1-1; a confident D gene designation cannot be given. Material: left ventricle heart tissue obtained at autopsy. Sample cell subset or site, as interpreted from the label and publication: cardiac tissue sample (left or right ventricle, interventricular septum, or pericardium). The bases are TGTGCCAGCAGCCAAGGAGGGTGGACTGAAGCTTTCTTT. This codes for CASSQGGWTEAFF.